This TCR beta chain was obtained from a study of blood T cells in healthy people across ages. Combining a sample-barcoded 5' primer with a J-beta primer mix, a second PCR ran for roughly 7 to 11 cycles. TCRdb re-analysed the 5' RACE reads in MiXCR, keeping a single row per CDR3 protein. This table has 450,000 to 600,000 distinct CDR3 sequences, roughly a quarter appearing once. There are 18 residues in the CDR3. The V gene lost 5 bases and the J gene lost 2 bases, with 25 bases spanning the gap. Germline V gene lookup returns CDR1 LGHNT and CDR2 FRNRAP. Remarks on this clonotype: Its antigen remains unidentified.

Whole-study findings and limits: As naive T cell percentage varied, TCR beta diversity correlated strongly with it.

These data also formed part of another study, on T cells of mothers and their children. That paper notes: Overlap ran slightly, non-significantly higher for related than unrelated mother-child pairs.

Sample: blood. This TCR derives from a boy between 2 and 10 years old in good health. V and J are TRBV12-5 and TRBJ2-7; D is possibly TRBD1 (6 bases). The CDR3 reads CASGLESGPGQLTYEQYF. CDR3 DNA: TGTGCTAGTGGTCTGGAATCAGGCCCGGGACAACTCACCTACGAGCAGTACTTC.